This T cell receptor beta chain was sequenced for a study of blood T cell repertoires in COVID-19. Original methodology: It was from reference gene primer amplification that nucleated cell counts were estimated. Only in-frame clones appear in the TCRdb table, and some are missing; sequencing was by immunoSEQ multiplex PCR. That table is the source of V, J and clone size, and D and trimming were worked out from the DNA. The repertoire consists of 200,000 to 250,000 clones, with around three quarters occurring once and the leading ten covering over 7%. This clone was recorded only once. Germline values: CDR1 SGHTA, CDR2 FQGNSA. The CDR3 length is 16 residues. The junction had 10 bases not matched to a gene; V was cut back by 7 bases and J by 1 base.

This sequence joins TRBV7-2 and TRBJ2-1; 7 bases fit TRBD2. The source material was peripheral blood. This TCR was recovered from a woman aged 70-85 years with acute or convalescent COVID-19. The CDR3 coding sequence is TGTGCCAGCACCCTCTGGGGCGGGGGTTCCTACAATGAGCAGTTCTTC. Amino acid sequence: CASTLWGGGSYNEQFF. The whole variable domain, remainder taken from reference TRBV7-2 and TRBJ2-1, is GAGVSQSPSNKVTEKGKDVELRCDPISGHTALYWYRQSLGQGLEFLIYFQGNSAPDKSGLPSDRFSAERTGGSVSTLTIQRTQQEDSAVYLCASTLWGGGSYNEQFFGPGTRLTVL.